The following is a T cell receptor beta chain sequence with its context. This clonotype was seen repeatedly, ten times or more. Which antigen it targets is not known. No much larger clone is present one base from it, and per-base qualities are unavailable. Libraries were made using RT-PCR. Sequencing took place on an Illumina HiSeq 2500. TCRdb itself trimmed the public reads at Q25 with fastp, ran MiXCR and retained productive beta chains. A single entry per CDR3 protein holds the most common genes and DNA from its merged rows. The sample records around 580,000 distinct CDR3 sequences, 12% of which are singletons. Roughly 10% of the sample is taken by the ten largest. The germline V gene sets CDR1 to SGHTA and CDR2 to FQGNSA. The trim is 7 bases for V and 4 bases for J, with a gap of 8 bases between the germline ends. The CDR3 sequence holds 12 residues, the cysteine and phenylalanine included. Of the read, only the CDR3 DNA is kept; its 36 bases are in frame from base 1.

The source of the sample is a study of response to subunit inactivated influenza vaccine (dated by TCRdb to 2016 to 2019). Regarding the complete study: Deep quantitative T cell receptor repertoire profiling was used in the study to track responses to a trivalent subunit inactivated influenza vaccine. Results and caveats for the whole study, not just this receptor: The authors proposed that each seasonal influenza vaccination may bring in only a limited number of new T cells.

This specimen consisted of PBMCs from blood, obtained on the day of vaccination. The rearrangement combines TRBV7-2 with TRBJ1-5; the D gene assignment is ambiguous. The sequence came from a man between 45 and 60 years old who received an inactivated influenza vaccine. Donor details come from another sample of the same person, matched by shared clones. The base sequence is TGTGCCAGCACCCATCAGAATCAGCCCCAGCATTTT. This gives the protein CASTHQNQPQHF.